Listed below are T cell receptor beta chains from one sample, sequenced in a study of glioma-infiltrating T cells. TCRdb itself ran the multiplex PCR reads through MiXCR, one entry per CDR3 protein. The table lists a few hundred thousand distinct CDR3 sequences, 35% to 45% of them singletons, with around 12% in the top ten. Sequenced input: glioma tissue, nonneoplastic brain tissue, or PBMCs (not recorded which). The receptors come from a human donor with low-grade glioma or glioblastoma, undergoing nonglioma brain surgery, or in good health (not recorded which). Both conserved end residues are trimmed from each CDR3.

J: TRBJ1-5; V: TRBV6-1; CDR3: ASSRGGMGQGIAQH
J: TRBJ2-7; V: TRBV4-3; CDR3: ASTQEQAAGSYEQY
J: TRBJ1-2; V: TRBV6-1; CDR3: ASSEARDINYGYT
J: TRBJ2-5; V: TRBV7-2; CDR3: ASSPSGGGGHETQY
J: TRBJ2-1; V: TRBV27; CDR3: ASSLYAGETYNEQF
J: TRBJ2-5; V: TRBV20-1; CDR3: SARDPVSPGGPRETQY
J: TRBJ2-5; V: TRBV15; CDR3: ATSSMREWRETQY
J: TRBJ1-2; V: TRBV6-1; CDR3: ASSDRGGYGYT
J: TRBJ2-1; V: TRBV5-1; CDR3: ASSRSPGGDYNEQF
J: TRBJ2-7; V: TRBV27; CDR3: ASSPGLAGREQY
J: TRBJ1-4; V: TRBV29-1; CDR3: SVIPENEKLF
J: TRBJ2-5; V: TRBV20-1; CDR3: SARPQETQY
J: TRBJ2-2; V: TRBV12-3/TRBV12-4; CDR3: ASRARGVGTGELF
J: TRBJ1-3; V: TRBV12-3/TRBV12-4; CDR3: ASSLDGHSGNTIY
J: TRBJ1-5; V: TRBV19; CDR3: ASSIRTNFQPQH
J: TRBJ1-1; V: TRBV19; CDR3: ASTNRGEAF
J: TRBJ2-1; V: TRBV14; CDR3: ASSHRQRTLHNEQF
J: TRBJ2-3; V: TRBV7-2; CDR3: ASSWGGPSTDTQY
J: TRBJ2-1; V: TRBV20-1; CDR3: SAAPSGSYNEQF
J: TRBJ1-4; V: TRBV7-2; CDR3: ASSLAKSSNEKLF
J: TRBJ2-7; V: TRBV10-3; CDR3: AISETTGSYEQY
J: TRBJ1-5; V: TRBV2; CDR3: ASSTDQPQH
J: TRBJ2-7; V: TRBV20-1; CDR3: SGRGASGYHEQY
J: TRBJ2-2; V: TRBV25-1; CDR3: ASSELSLTGELF
J: TRBJ1-1; V: TRBV7-9; CDR3: ASAGGTNPGTEAF
J: TRBJ2-1; V: TRBV12-3/TRBV12-4; CDR3: ASNQGGRAGGRNEQF
J: TRBJ2-5; V: TRBV20-1; CDR3: SARDLGRGQETQY
J: TRBJ1-1; V: TRBV7-9; CDR3: ASSLARGGTEAF
J: TRBJ2-7; V: TRBV28; CDR3: ASSLPPRGFRTSGVYEQY
J: TRBJ2-2; V: TRBV7-2; CDR3: ASSWRDSSTGELF
J: TRBJ1-1; V: TRBV6-7; CDR3: ASSYSGTVISEAF
J: TRBJ2-3; V: TRBV20-1; CDR3: SARDVQGGPLGTQY
J: TRBJ2-2; V: TRBV7-2; CDR3: ASSVAEGGKDTGELF
J: TRBJ2-7; V: TRBV28; CDR3: ASWESQGFAEQY
J: TRBJ2-5; V: TRBV7-2; CDR3: ASSFKRGETQY
J: TRBJ1-1; V: TRBV20-1; CDR3: SARVAGVETEAF
J: TRBJ2-6; V: TRBV6-2/TRBV6-3; CDR3: ASSPLQGSSGANVLT
J: TRBJ2-1; V: TRBV20-1; CDR3: SARESPLAGGPRYNEQF
J: TRBJ1-5; V: TRBV27; CDR3: ASSLRGGQGWDQPQH
J: TRBJ2-1; V: TRBV11-2; CDR3: ASSPLAGVSYNEQF